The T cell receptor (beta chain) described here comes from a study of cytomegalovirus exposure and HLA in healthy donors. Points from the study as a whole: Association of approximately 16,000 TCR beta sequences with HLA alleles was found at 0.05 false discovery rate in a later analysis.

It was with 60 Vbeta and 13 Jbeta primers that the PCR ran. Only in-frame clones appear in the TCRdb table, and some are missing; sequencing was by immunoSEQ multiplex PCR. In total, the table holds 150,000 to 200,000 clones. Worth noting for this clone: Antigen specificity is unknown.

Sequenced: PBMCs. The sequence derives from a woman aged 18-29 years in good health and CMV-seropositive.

The CDR3 spells CSGWQGDLGYTF. In nucleotides, the CDR3 is TGCAGCGGATGGCAGGGGGACCTCGGCTACACCTTC. This chain uses TRBV29-1 with TRBJ1-2; 7 bases match TRBD1. CDR1 and CDR2 (germline): SQVTM, ANQGSEA. The CDR3 extends over 12 amino acids. V was pared by 7 bases and J by 8 bases, with 10 bases of the junction left unmatched.